These 5 T cell receptor beta chains were sequenced from one sample in a study of shared clonotypes between healthy human individuals. Repertoires were generated with immunoSEQ multiplex PCR, while TCRdb's copy carries only in-frame clones and drops some. The repertoire holds fewer than 2.5 million clones, with 80% to 95% as singletons. Sequenced material: naive CD4+ T cells from PBMCs. This sample's subset: CD45RA+ positively selected. The receptors originated from a man younger than 30 in good health. Some clones in this sample may be carry-over from other donors' samples.

The J gene is TRBJ2-1, the V gene TRBV7-8, with a tentative D call TRBD2 (6 bases). The germline V and J ends were trimmed by 5 bases and 10 bases, with 30 bases remaining between them. This CDR3 is built from 18 residues. Germline V gene lookup returns CDR1 SGHVS and CDR2 FQNEAQ. CDR3 in amino acids: CASSQKWPSDYHEGEQFF. CDR3 nucleotide sequence: TGTGCCAGCAGCCAGAAGTGGCCTAGCGATTATCACGAGGGAGAGCAGTTCTTC. The complete variable domain, with remaining parts taken from reference TRBV7-8 and TRBJ2-1, reads GAGVSQSPRYKVAKRGQDVALRCDPISGHVSLFWYQQALGQGPEFLTYFQNEAQLDKSGLPSDRFFAERPEGSVSTLKIQRTQQEDSAVYLCASSQKWPSDYHEGEQFFGPGTRLTVL.

The chain recombines TRBV5-1 with TRBJ2-2, with a possible D match to TRBD2 (7 bases). The length of the CDR3 is 18 residues. Trimming took off 4 bases at V and 2 bases at J, with 21 bases between the two ends. Germline-derived CDR1 and CDR2 are SGHRS and YFSETQ. In nucleotides, the CDR3 is TGCGCCAGCAGCCCGGTATTTGGGAGGGACATAAACACCGGGGAGCTGTTTTTT. Protein: CASSPVFGRDINTGELFF.

The V and J genes are TRBV7-9 and TRBJ2-3; tentative D call: TRBD1 (6 bases). There are 19 residues in the CDR3. Germline V gene data show CDR1 as SEHNR and CDR2 as FQNEAQ (reference sequence). The germline V and J ends were trimmed by 5 bases and 0 bases, with 24 bases remaining between them. CDR3 nucleotides: TGTGCCAGCAGCCGCGCCGGGACACAAAAGTACAGTAGCACAGATACGCAGTATTTT. Translating gives CASSRAGTQKYSSTDTQYF.

The chain uses TRBV29-1 and TRBJ2-1; weak D call: TRBD2 (6 bases). V lost 4 bases, J lost 9 bases, and 13 bases lay in between. The CDR3 runs 12 residues. Germline V lookup: CDR1 SQVTM, CDR2 ANQGSEA. CDR3 loop: CSVAFPGGEQFF. In DNA, the CDR3 is TGCAGCGTTGCGTTCCCCGGGGGTGAGCAGTTCTTC.

The chain couples TRBV28 to TRBJ2-7; 8 bases map to TRBD2. Germline V gene lookup returns CDR1 MDHEN and CDR2 SYDVKM. Trimming at V came to 4 bases and at J to 2 bases, leaving 4 bases not matched to a gene. The CDR3 extends over 14 amino acids. This CDR3 is CASSSSGLAYEQYF. CDR3 nucleotide sequence: TGTGCCAGCAGTTCATCGGGACTAGCCTACGAGCAGTACTTC.